This is a list of T cell receptor beta chains from one sample in a study of blood T cell repertoires in COVID-19. Produced via immunoSEQ multiplex PCR; TCRdb's table is partial and in-frame only. The sample has some 150,000 clones; under 85% are singletons. Sequenced sample: peripheral blood. Receptors originate from a man aged 45-65 years with active or convalescent COVID-19. CDR3s include the opening cysteine and the closing phenylalanine or tryptophan. Each record gives: clone size, CDR3 length, J gene, V gene, D gene, CDR3 protein, CDR3 DNA. D genes are given only for firm matches. Not all rows give a size; the values are once, few, many and, for expanded clones, a class.

clone size: -
CDR3 length: 14
J gene: TRBJ1-1
V gene: TRBV28
D gene: -
CDR3 protein: CASGLGDRRGVAFF
CDR3 DNA: TGTGCCAGCGGCCTAGGAGATCGAAGGGGCGTAGCTTTCTTT

clone size: -
CDR3 length: 14
J gene: TRBJ2-1
V gene: TRBV4-1
D gene: -
CDR3 protein: CASSQVRSDNEQFF
CDR3 DNA: TGCGCCAGCAGCCAAGTTAGATCTGACAATGAGCAGTTCTTC

clone size: -
CDR3 length: 12
J gene: TRBJ1-1
V gene: TRBV7-6
D gene: -
CDR3 protein: CASSLGSDEAFF
CDR3 DNA: TGTGCCAGCAGCTTAGGGAGCGATGAAGCTTTCTTT

clone size: -
CDR3 length: 15
J gene: TRBJ1-2
V gene: TRBV28
D gene: TRBD1
CDR3 protein: CASTSLDRWYYGYTF
CDR3 DNA: TGTGCCAGCACTAGCCTGGACAGGTGGTACTATGGCTACACCTTC

clone size: -
CDR3 length: 15
J gene: TRBJ2-3
V gene: TRBV11-3
D gene: -
CDR3 protein: CASSLDFSSTDTQYF
CDR3 DNA: TGTGCCAGCAGCTTAGATTTTAGCAGCACAGATACGCAGTATTTT

clone size: -
CDR3 length: 17
J gene: TRBJ1-1
V gene: TRBV7-2
D gene: TRBD1
CDR3 protein: CASKSPKTGLRNTEAFF
CDR3 DNA: TGTGCCAGCAAGTCCCCGAAGACAGGGCTCCGGAACACTGAAGCTTTCTTT

clone size: few
CDR3 length: 14
J gene: TRBJ2-3
V gene: TRBV24-1
D gene: TRBD1
CDR3 protein: CATSKGAGTDTQYF
CDR3 DNA: TGTGCCACCAGTAAGGGGGCAGGCACAGATACGCAGTATTTT

clone size: -
CDR3 length: 18
J gene: TRBJ2-5
V gene: TRBV7-8
D gene: TRBD2
CDR3 protein: CASSWGVAGGPFGETQYF
CDR3 DNA: TGTGCCAGCAGCTGGGGAGTAGCGGGAGGGCCTTTTGGGGAGACCCAGTACTTC

clone size: -
CDR3 length: 18
J gene: TRBJ2-7
V gene: TRBV7-6
D gene: TRBD1
CDR3 protein: CASSQGQGARTMDGEQYF
CDR3 DNA: TGTGCCAGCAGCCAAGGACAGGGGGCCCGGACTATGGACGGCGAGCAGTACTTC

clone size: -
CDR3 length: 13
J gene: TRBJ1-1
V gene: TRBV19
D gene: TRBD1
CDR3 protein: CASSSGQSSEAFF
CDR3 DNA: TGTGCCAGTAGTTCGGGACAGAGCTCTGAAGCTTTCTTT

clone size: -
CDR3 length: 15
J gene: TRBJ1-1
V gene: TRBV3-1/TRBV3-2
D gene: -
CDR3 protein: CASSHGLTKNTEAFF
CDR3 DNA: TGTGCCAGCAGCCACGGACTTACTAAGAACACTGAAGCTTTCTTT

clone size: few
CDR3 length: 16
J gene: TRBJ2-2
V gene: TRBV5-1
D gene: TRBD1
CDR3 protein: CASSVGQGARVGELFF
CDR3 DNA: TGCGCCAGCAGCGTTGGACAGGGGGCGAGGGTCGGGGAGCTGTTTTTT

clone size: -
CDR3 length: 15
J gene: TRBJ1-5
V gene: TRBV5-8
D gene: -
CDR3 protein: CASSLGTHPNQPQHF
CDR3 DNA: TGTGCCAGCAGCTTGGGGACTCACCCTAATCAGCCCCAGCATTTT

clone size: -
CDR3 length: 15
J gene: TRBJ2-1
V gene: TRBV7-3
D gene: TRBD2
CDR3 protein: CASSLTGTRAEEQFF
CDR3 DNA: TGTGCCAGCAGCTTAACCGGGACTAGGGCAGAGGAGCAGTTCTTC

clone size: -
CDR3 length: 16
J gene: TRBJ2-3
V gene: TRBV6-1
D gene: -
CDR3 protein: CASSATGVRRTDTQYF
CDR3 DNA: TGTGCCAGCAGTGCGACAGGCGTTCGGAGGACAGATACGCAGTATTTT

clone size: -
CDR3 length: 14
J gene: TRBJ2-7
V gene: TRBV6-1
D gene: -
CDR3 protein: CASSDQEGVHEQYF
CDR3 DNA: TGTGCCAGCAGTGACCAGGAAGGGGTCCACGAGCAGTACTTC

clone size: -
CDR3 length: 14
J gene: TRBJ2-3
V gene: TRBV27
D gene: TRBD2
CDR3 protein: CASNPGGFTDTQYF
CDR3 DNA: TGTGCCAGCAACCCGGGGGGTTTCACAGATACGCAGTATTTT

clone size: -
CDR3 length: 16
J gene: TRBJ2-7
V gene: TRBV5-1
D gene: TRBD2
CDR3 protein: CASSSRLAGTYYEQYF
CDR3 DNA: TGCGCCAGCAGCTCTCGACTAGCGGGTACCTACTACGAGCAGTACTTC

clone size: -
CDR3 length: 15
J gene: TRBJ1-2
V gene: TRBV3-1/TRBV3-2
D gene: -
CDR3 protein: CASSPDRNSNYGYTF
CDR3 DNA: TGTGCCAGCAGCCCTGACAGGAACTCTAACTATGGCTACACCTTC

clone size: -
CDR3 length: 16
J gene: TRBJ2-1
V gene: TRBV5-4
D gene: TRBD2
CDR3 protein: CASSLAVGLALNEQFF
CDR3 DNA: TGTGCCAGCAGCTTGGCCGTCGGACTAGCGCTCAATGAGCAGTTCTTC

clone size: many
CDR3 length: 15
J gene: TRBJ2-7
V gene: TRBV24-1
D gene: TRBD1
CDR3 protein: CATSEGQVGGYEQYF
CDR3 DNA: TGTGCCACCAGTGAAGGACAGGTTGGAGGCTACGAGCAGTACTTC

clone size: -
CDR3 length: 13
J gene: TRBJ2-7
V gene: TRBV29-1
D gene: TRBD2
CDR3 protein: CSVGRGMRHEQYF
CDR3 DNA: TGCAGCGTCGGGCGGGGGATGAGGCACGAGCAGTACTTC

clone size: -
CDR3 length: 13
J gene: TRBJ2-7
V gene: TRBV5-6
D gene: -
CDR3 protein: CASSLVRGYEQYF
CDR3 DNA: TGTGCCAGCAGCTTGGTGAGAGGGTACGAGCAGTACTTC

clone size: -
CDR3 length: 16
J gene: TRBJ1-4
V gene: TRBV6-1
D gene: -
CDR3 protein: CASSELAPGLSEKLFF
CDR3 DNA: TGTGCCAGCAGTGAATTGGCCCCAGGGTTGAGCGAAAAACTGTTTTTT

clone size: -
CDR3 length: 15
J gene: TRBJ2-3
V gene: TRBV6-1
D gene: TRBD2
CDR3 protein: CASSEAGGGTDTQYF
CDR3 DNA: TGTGCCAGCAGTGAAGCGGGAGGGGGCACAGATACGCAGTATTTT

clone size: once
CDR3 length: 15
J gene: TRBJ1-3
V gene: TRBV5-5
D gene: -
CDR3 protein: CASSQLHASGNTIYF
CDR3 DNA: TGTGCCAGCAGCCAACTCCACGCCTCTGGAAACACCATATATTTT

clone size: -
CDR3 length: 13
J gene: TRBJ1-6
V gene: TRBV30
D gene: -
CDR3 protein: CALRARDNSPLHF
CDR3 DNA: TGTGCTCTACGGGCCAGGGATAATTCACCCCTCCACTTT

clone size: -
CDR3 length: 13
J gene: TRBJ1-5
V gene: TRBV24-1
D gene: -
CDR3 protein: CATSERGNQPQHF
CDR3 DNA: TGTGCCACCAGTGAACGGGGCAATCAGCCCCAGCATTTT

clone size: -
CDR3 length: 13
J gene: TRBJ2-5
V gene: TRBV6-5
D gene: TRBD1
CDR3 protein: CASRGTGQETQYF
CDR3 DNA: TGTGCCAGCAGAGGGACAGGGCAAGAGACCCAGTACTTC

clone size: once
CDR3 length: 14
J gene: TRBJ2-3
V gene: TRBV24-1
D gene: -
CDR3 protein: CATSEGGSGDTQYF
CDR3 DNA: TGTGCCACCAGTGAGGGCGGTTCAGGGGATACGCAGTATTTT

clone size: -
CDR3 length: 14
J gene: TRBJ1-4
V gene: TRBV29-1
D gene: TRBD1
CDR3 protein: CSASVQGASEKLFF
CDR3 DNA: TGCAGCGCCTCCGTCCAGGGGGCAAGTGAAAAACTGTTTTTT

clone size: -
CDR3 length: 20
J gene: TRBJ1-6
V gene: TRBV15
D gene: TRBD1
CDR3 protein: CATSRDSGGTGGTYNSPLHF
CDR3 DNA: TGTGCCACCAGCAGAGATTCCGGGGGTACAGGGGGGACCTATAATTCACCCCTCCACTTT

clone size: -
CDR3 length: 17
J gene: TRBJ2-7
V gene: TRBV2
D gene: TRBD2
CDR3 protein: CASSEGTWTSGTYEQYF
CDR3 DNA: TGTGCCAGCAGTGAAGGGACTTGGACTAGCGGAACCTACGAGCAGTACTTC

clone size: -
CDR3 length: 15
J gene: TRBJ2-7
V gene: TRBV28
D gene: -
CDR3 protein: CASSPPQNGAYEQYF
CDR3 DNA: TGTGCCAGCAGTCCCCCGCAAAACGGGGCCTACGAGCAGTACTTC

clone size: -
CDR3 length: 14
J gene: TRBJ2-2
V gene: TRBV5-1
D gene: TRBD1
CDR3 protein: CASSLLQGAGELFF
CDR3 DNA: TGCGCCAGCAGCCTATTACAGGGGGCCGGGGAGCTGTTTTTT

clone size: -
CDR3 length: 15
J gene: TRBJ2-7
V gene: TRBV5-1
D gene: TRBD2
CDR3 protein: CASSLSSGSRDEQYF
CDR3 DNA: TGCGCCAGCAGCTTGTCTAGCGGGAGTCGGGACGAGCAGTACTTC

clone size: -
CDR3 length: 13
J gene: TRBJ2-4
V gene: TRBV12-3/TRBV12-4
D gene: -
CDR3 protein: CASSSMAKNIQYF
CDR3 DNA: TGTGCCAGCAGTTCAATGGCCAAAAACATTCAGTACTTC

clone size: -
CDR3 length: 12
J gene: TRBJ2-1
V gene: TRBV13
D gene: -
CDR3 protein: CASSFIDNEQFF
CDR3 DNA: TGTGCCAGCAGCTTTATCGACAATGAGCAGTTCTTC

clone size: once
CDR3 length: 15
J gene: TRBJ2-7
V gene: TRBV5-1
D gene: -
CDR3 protein: CASSLVNGVMYEQYF
CDR3 DNA: TGCGCCAGCAGCTTAGTCAACGGGGTAATGTACGAGCAGTACTTC

clone size: -
CDR3 length: 14
J gene: TRBJ2-1
V gene: TRBV18
D gene: TRBD2
CDR3 protein: CASSGVAGDNEQFF
CDR3 DNA: TGTGCCAGCTCAGGTGTAGCGGGGGACAATGAGCAGTTCTTC

clone size: -
CDR3 length: 18
J gene: TRBJ2-3
V gene: TRBV9
D gene: TRBD1
CDR3 protein: CASSPRDRGYLSTDTQYF
CDR3 DNA: TGTGCCAGCAGCCCCCGGGACAGGGGATACCTAAGCACAGATACGCAGTATTTT

clone size: -
CDR3 length: 16
J gene: TRBJ2-3
V gene: TRBV7-8
D gene: -
CDR3 protein: CASSAYLAKSTDTQYF
CDR3 DNA: TGTGCCAGCAGCGCCTACCTAGCGAAGAGCACAGATACGCAGTATTTT

clone size: few
CDR3 length: 15
J gene: TRBJ1-1
V gene: TRBV18
D gene: TRBD1
CDR3 protein: CASSPRTGADTEAFF
CDR3 DNA: TGTGCCAGCTCACCGCGGACAGGGGCGGACACTGAAGCTTTCTTT

clone size: few
CDR3 length: 14
J gene: TRBJ1-1
V gene: TRBV7-6
D gene: -
CDR3 protein: CASSSEASNTEAFF
CDR3 DNA: TGTGCCAGCAGCTCCGAGGCCTCGAACACTGAAGCTTTCTTT

clone size: -
CDR3 length: 13
J gene: TRBJ2-2
V gene: TRBV7-3
D gene: -
CDR3 protein: CASSRTNTGELFF
CDR3 DNA: TGTGCCAGCAGCCGTACAAACACCGGGGAGCTGTTTTTT

clone size: -
CDR3 length: 11
J gene: TRBJ2-7
V gene: TRBV30
D gene: -
CDR3 protein: CAWSLSYEQYF
CDR3 DNA: TGTGCCTGGAGTCTGAGCTACGAGCAGTACTTC

clone size: -
CDR3 length: 14
J gene: TRBJ1-2
V gene: TRBV7-6
D gene: -
CDR3 protein: CASSAFGGSSGYTF
CDR3 DNA: TGTGCCAGCAGCGCCTTTGGAGGGTCTAGTGGCTACACCTTC

clone size: -
CDR3 length: 16
J gene: TRBJ1-1
V gene: TRBV7-2
D gene: TRBD1
CDR3 protein: CASSSGQGWGNTEAFF
CDR3 DNA: TGTGCCAGCAGCTCAGGACAGGGGTGGGGGAACACTGAAGCTTTCTTT

clone size: -
CDR3 length: 12
J gene: TRBJ1-1
V gene: TRBV28
D gene: -
CDR3 protein: CASSFLATEAFF
CDR3 DNA: TGTGCCAGCAGTTTTTTGGCCACTGAAGCTTTCTTT

clone size: -
CDR3 length: 19
J gene: TRBJ2-5
V gene: TRBV10-3
D gene: TRBD2
CDR3 protein: CAISEGVAGSGGIQETQYF
CDR3 DNA: TGTGCCATCAGTGAAGGTGTCGCAGGGTCGGGGGGAATCCAAGAGACCCAGTACTTC